The 17 T cell receptor beta chains listed next were all sequenced from one sample in a study of control samples from healthy donors and cancer patients. The assay was immunoSEQ multiplex PCR, and TCRdb's table has in-frame clones only and misses some. The repertoire holds 71,000 or so clones, with roughly 86% as singletons. Input material: PBMCs. Source of these receptors: a man aged 55-75 years with lung cancer.

The gene calls are TRBV30 and TRBJ2-7, with D perhaps TRBD2 (7 bases). Germline V gene lookup returns CDR1 GTSNPN and CDR2 SVGIG (reference sequence). With 2 bases removed from V and 6 bases from J, the gap between germline ends came to 14 bases. The CDR3 consists of 13 residues. In nucleotides, the CDR3 is TGTGCCTGGAGTTCCCGCGGGGGCCGCGAGCAGTACTTC. This translates into CAWSSRGGREQYF.

The J gene is TRBJ2-2, the V gene TRBV10-1; 7 bases map to TRBD1. The J segment lost 4 bases and the V segment lost 6 bases, leaving 5 bases of the junction unmatched. The CDR3 is 14 amino acids. The germline V gene has CDR1 WNHNN and CDR2 SYGVQD (reference sequence). The CDR3 loop reads CASSGQVSTGELFF. CDR3 DNA sequence: TGCGCCAGCAGCGGACAGGTTTCCACCGGGGAGCTGTTTTTT.

This chain uses TRBV6-5 with TRBJ1-2, with D uncertain. The CDR3 runs to 15 residues. With 8 bases removed from V and 0 bases from J, the gap between germline ends came to 16 bases. Germline lookup yields CDR1 MNHEY and CDR2 SVGAGI. The CDR3 spells CASLVAPGANYGYTF. For the CDR3, the DNA is TGTGCCAGCTTGGTAGCGCCAGGAGCTAACTATGGCTACACCTTC.

The chain carries TRBV27 and TRBJ1-5, with a possible D match to TRBD1 (6 bases). V gave up 8 bases and J gave up 3 bases, with 11 bases separating them. The CDR3 is 13 amino acids. Looked up from germline, CDR1 is MNHEY and CDR2 is SMNVEV (reference sequence). In DNA form, the CDR3 reads TGTGCCAGCGGGGGGCGGGACAATCAGCCCCAGCATTTT. The encoded protein is CASGGRDNQPQHF.

The chain has TRBV30 and TRBJ1-5, with D unclear. V lost 5 bases and J lost 4, with 12 bases in between. CDR3 length: 13 amino acids. Germline V CDR1 and CDR2: GTSNPN, SVGIG (reference sequence). CDR3 sequence (DNA): TGTGCCTGGGACTTCGGGAAGAATCAGCCCCAGCATTTT. It specifies CAWDFGKNQPQHF.

V and J are TRBV11-2 and TRBJ2-5; 10 bases fit TRBD1. There are 15 residues in the CDR3. V shed 7 bases and J 2 bases; nucleotides not matched to a gene: 7. CDR1 SGHAT and CDR2 FQNNGV come from the germline V gene. The CDR3 nucleotides are TGTGCCAGCACTTATGGACAGGGGGGGCAAGAGACCCAGTACTTC. This sequence encodes CASTYGQGGQETQYF.

This chain joins TRBV4-1 and TRBJ2-1; D is perhaps TRBD2 (6 bases). V was cut by 4 bases and J by 4 bases, with 17 bases left in between. CDR3 size: 16 residues. The germline gives CDR1 MGHRA, CDR2 YSYEKL. Here the CDR3 reads CASSLTGVMGYNEQFF. CDR3 in DNA: TGCGCCAGCAGCCTTACGGGGGTCATGGGGTACAATGAGCAGTTCTTC.

The chain joins TRBV2 to TRBJ1-4; no clear D. V was pared by 5 bases and J by 5 bases, with 15 bases between. The CDR3 length is 15 residues. Germline V lookup: CDR1 SNHLY, CDR2 FYNNEI. Here the CDR3 DNA reads TGTGCCAGCAGTCCCCAAGTGGGCTCGAATGAAAAACTGTTTTTT. This codes for CASSPQVGSNEKLFF.

The rearrangement links TRBV6-6 to TRBJ2-5, with D perhaps assigned TRBD1 or TRBD2 (5 bases each). This CDR3 spans 15 amino acids. Trimming cost V 2 bases and J 1 base, with 11 bases left between them. Per germline, CDR1 MNHNY and CDR2 SVGAGI (reference sequence). CDR3: CASSYARDGQETQYF. The CDR3 DNA sequence: TGTGCCAGCAGTTACGCACGGGACGGCCAAGAGACCCAGTACTTC.

The chain uses TRBV4-2 and TRBJ1-2; TRBD1 matches 7 bases. The CDR3 extends over 14 amino acids. Germline V lookup: CDR1 LGHNA, CDR2 YNFKEQ. The V gene end was trimmed by 3 bases and the J gene end by 6 bases; junction bases not matched to a gene: 7. The CDR3 nucleotides are TGTGCCAGCAGCCACCCGGGACAGAATGATGGCTACACCTTC. This gives the protein CASSHPGQNDGYTF.

The chain employs TRBV10-2 and TRBJ2-5; 11 bases match TRBD2. CDR1 is WSHSY, CDR2 SAAADI, per germline. Unmatched junction bases numbered 7, after V lost 8 bases and J lost 5 bases. The CDR3 runs to 14 residues. The CDR3 spells CASHSGGGAETQYF. CDR3 DNA: TGCGCCAGCCATAGCGGGGGGGGCGCGGAGACCCAGTACTTC.

This clone is a singleton in its sample. V and J are TRBV15 and TRBJ1-5; no clear D. Per germline, CDR1 LNHNV and CDR2 YYDKDF (reference sequence). This CDR3 is built from 15 residues. Trimming stripped 1 base from V and 0 bases from J, with 7 bases between. The CDR3 spells CATSRATGSNQPQHF. The CDR3 coding sequence is TGTGCCACCAGCAGAGCGACGGGTAGCAATCAGCCCCAGCATTTT.

The chain couples TRBV10-3 to TRBJ2-5, with 7 bases that match TRBD1. Losses at the gene ends were 6 bases for V and 2 bases for J; bases not matched to a gene: 3. The CDR3 length is 13 residues. Per germline, CDR1 ENHRY and CDR2 SYGVKD. The CDR3 region is CAISPGQQETQYF. CDR3 in DNA: TGTGCCATCAGCCCGGGACAGCAAGAGACCCAGTACTTC.

The chain is built from TRBV5-4 and TRBJ2-2; TRBD2 matches at 9 bases. V shed 4 bases, J shed 5 bases, and the junction held 3 bases outside the gene matches. Germline CDR1 and CDR2: SGHNT and YYREEE (reference sequence). The CDR3 consists of 14 residues. CDR3 sequence reads: CASSHGLATGELFF. The CDR3 DNA reads TGTGCCAGCAGCCATGGACTAGCGACCGGGGAGCTGTTTTTT.

The V call is TRBV27, the J call TRBJ1-1; possibly TRBD1 for D (5 bases). Trimming shortened V by 4 bases and J by 4 bases, and 10 bases separated the two germline ends. CDR3 size: 13 residues. The germline V gene encodes CDR1 MNHEY and CDR2 SMNVEV (reference sequence). CDR3 sequence: CASSSTGATEAFF. For the CDR3, the DNA is TGTGCCAGCAGTTCCACCGGGGCCACTGAAGCTTTCTTT.

This chain links TRBV7-3 with TRBJ2-1; D could derive from TRBD1 or TRBD2 (5 bases each). Germline assignment: CDR1 SGHTA and CDR2 FQGTGA. This CDR3 is 14 amino acids long. V dropped 3 bases and J dropped 5 bases, with 11 bases sitting between them. The CDR3 DNA reads TGTGCCAGCAGCTTCGGTCTGGGGGACAATGAGCAGTTCTTC. Translation gives CASSFGLGDNEQFF.

The rearrangement joins TRBV4-1 to TRBJ1-1; TRBD1 might be the D (5 bases). V lost 1 base, J lost 6 bases, and 9 bases lay in between. CDR3 length: 13 amino acids. The germline gives CDR1 MGHRA, CDR2 YSYEKL. The CDR3 loop reads CASSQGTSPEAFF. The CDR3 DNA reads TGCGCCAGCAGCCAAGGGACAAGTCCTGAAGCTTTCTTT.